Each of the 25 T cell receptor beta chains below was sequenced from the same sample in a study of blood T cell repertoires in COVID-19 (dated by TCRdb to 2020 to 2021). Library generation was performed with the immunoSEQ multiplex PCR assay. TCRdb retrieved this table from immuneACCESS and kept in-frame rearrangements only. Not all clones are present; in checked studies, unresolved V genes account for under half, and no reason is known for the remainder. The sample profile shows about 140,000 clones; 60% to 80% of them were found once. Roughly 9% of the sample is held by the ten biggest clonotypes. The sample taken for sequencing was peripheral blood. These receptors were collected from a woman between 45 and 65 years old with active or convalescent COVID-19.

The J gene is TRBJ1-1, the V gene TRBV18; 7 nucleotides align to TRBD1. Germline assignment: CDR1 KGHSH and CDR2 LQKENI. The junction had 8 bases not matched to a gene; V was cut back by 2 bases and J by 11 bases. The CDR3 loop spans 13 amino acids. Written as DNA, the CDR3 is TGTGCCAGCTCACCAACCCAGGGGGTGGTGGCTTTCTTT. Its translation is CASSPTQGVVAFF. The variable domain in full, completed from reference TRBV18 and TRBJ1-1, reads NAGVMQNPRHLVRRRGQEARLRCSPMKGHSHVYWYRQLPEEGLKFMVYLQKENIIDESGMPKERFSAEFPKEGPSILRIQQVVRGDSAAYFCASSPTQGVVAFFGQGTRLTVV.

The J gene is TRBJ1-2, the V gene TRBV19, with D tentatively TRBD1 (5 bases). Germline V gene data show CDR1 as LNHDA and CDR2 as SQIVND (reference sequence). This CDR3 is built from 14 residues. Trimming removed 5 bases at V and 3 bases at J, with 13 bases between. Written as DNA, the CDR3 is TGTGCCAGTAGTCCTACGGGGGAGCACTATGGCTACACCTTC. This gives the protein CASSPTGEHYGYTF.

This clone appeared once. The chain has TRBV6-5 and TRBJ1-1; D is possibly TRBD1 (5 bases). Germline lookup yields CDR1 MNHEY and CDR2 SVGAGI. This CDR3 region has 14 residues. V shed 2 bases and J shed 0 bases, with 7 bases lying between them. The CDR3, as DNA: TGTGCCAGCAGTTACGGACAAATGAACACTGAAGCTTTCTTT. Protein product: CASSYGQMNTEAFF.

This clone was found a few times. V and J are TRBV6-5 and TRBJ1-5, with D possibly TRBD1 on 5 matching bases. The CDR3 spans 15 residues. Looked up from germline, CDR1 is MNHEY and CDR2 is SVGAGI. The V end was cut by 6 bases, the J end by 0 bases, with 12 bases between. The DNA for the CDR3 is TGTGCCAGCAGGCCAAGACAGAATAGCAATCAGCCCCAGCATTTT. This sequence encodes CASRPRQNSNQPQHF.

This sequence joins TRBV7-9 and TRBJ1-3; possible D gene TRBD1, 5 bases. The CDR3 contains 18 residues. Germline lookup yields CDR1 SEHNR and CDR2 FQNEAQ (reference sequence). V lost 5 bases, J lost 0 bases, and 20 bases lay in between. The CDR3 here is CASSVTYVQVGSGNTIYF. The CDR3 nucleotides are TGTGCCAGCAGCGTCACTTATGTACAGGTGGGCTCTGGAAACACCATATATTTT.

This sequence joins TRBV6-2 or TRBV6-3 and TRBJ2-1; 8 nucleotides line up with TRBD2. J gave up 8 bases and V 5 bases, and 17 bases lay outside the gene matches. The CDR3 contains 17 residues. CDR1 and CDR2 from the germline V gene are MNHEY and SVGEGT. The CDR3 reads CASSPPTGGVSSDEQFF. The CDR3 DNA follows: TGTGCCAGCAGTCCCCCCACGGGAGGGGTGTCGAGCGATGAGCAGTTCTTC.

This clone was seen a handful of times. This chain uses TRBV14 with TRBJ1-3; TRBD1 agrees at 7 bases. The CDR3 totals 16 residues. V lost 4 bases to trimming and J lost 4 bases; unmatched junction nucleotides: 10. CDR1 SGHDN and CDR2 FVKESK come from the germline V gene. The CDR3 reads CASSLRTGTVGNTIYF. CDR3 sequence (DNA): TGTGCCAGCAGCCTTAGAACCGGGACAGTAGGAAACACCATATATTTT.

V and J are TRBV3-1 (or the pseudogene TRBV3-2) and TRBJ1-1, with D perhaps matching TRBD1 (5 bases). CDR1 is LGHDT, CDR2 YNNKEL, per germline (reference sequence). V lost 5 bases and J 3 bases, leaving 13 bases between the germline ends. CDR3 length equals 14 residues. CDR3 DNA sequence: TGTGCCAGCAGCGACTCAGACAGTCACACTGAAGCTTTCTTT. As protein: CASSDSDSHTEAFF.

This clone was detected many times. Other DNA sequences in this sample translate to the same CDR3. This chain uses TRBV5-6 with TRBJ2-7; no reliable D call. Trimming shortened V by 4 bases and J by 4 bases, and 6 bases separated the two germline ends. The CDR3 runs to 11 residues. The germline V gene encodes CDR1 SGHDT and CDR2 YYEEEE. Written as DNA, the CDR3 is TGTGCCAGCAGCCTGGCGTACGAGCAGTACTTC. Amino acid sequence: CASSLAYEQYF.

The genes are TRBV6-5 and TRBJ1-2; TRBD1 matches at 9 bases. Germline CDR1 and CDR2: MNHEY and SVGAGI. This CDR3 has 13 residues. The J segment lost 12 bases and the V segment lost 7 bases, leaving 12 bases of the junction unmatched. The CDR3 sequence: CASKFTGGGPHTF. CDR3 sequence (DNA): TGTGCCAGCAAATTTACAGGGGGCGGCCCTCACACCTTC.

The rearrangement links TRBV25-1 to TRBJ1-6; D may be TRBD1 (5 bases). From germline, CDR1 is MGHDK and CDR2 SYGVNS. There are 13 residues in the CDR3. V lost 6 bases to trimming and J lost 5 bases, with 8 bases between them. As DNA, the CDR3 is TGTGCCAGCAGCCTGACAGATAATTCACCCCTCCACTTT. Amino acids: CASSLTDNSPLHF.

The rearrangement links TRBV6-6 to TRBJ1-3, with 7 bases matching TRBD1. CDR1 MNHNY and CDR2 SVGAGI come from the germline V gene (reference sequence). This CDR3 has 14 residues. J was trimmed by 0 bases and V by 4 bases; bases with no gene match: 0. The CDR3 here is CASSWDSSGNTIYF. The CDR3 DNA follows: TGTGCCAGCAGTTGGGACAGCTCTGGAAACACCATATATTTT.

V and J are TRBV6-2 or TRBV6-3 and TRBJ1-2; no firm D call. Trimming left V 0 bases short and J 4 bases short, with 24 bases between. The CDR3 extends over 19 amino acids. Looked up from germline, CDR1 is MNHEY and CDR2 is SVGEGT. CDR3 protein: CASSYSGRSVGSGSYGYTF. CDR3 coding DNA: TGTGCCAGCAGTTACTCCGGCAGGTCGGTGGGGTCGGGAAGCTATGGCTACACCTTC.

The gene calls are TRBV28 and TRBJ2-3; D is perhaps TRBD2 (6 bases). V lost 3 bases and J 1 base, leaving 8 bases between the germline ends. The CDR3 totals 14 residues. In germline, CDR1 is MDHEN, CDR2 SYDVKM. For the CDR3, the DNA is TGTGCCAGCAGTTTTAGCGGTCGCACAGATACGCAGTATTTT. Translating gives CASSFSGRTDTQYF.

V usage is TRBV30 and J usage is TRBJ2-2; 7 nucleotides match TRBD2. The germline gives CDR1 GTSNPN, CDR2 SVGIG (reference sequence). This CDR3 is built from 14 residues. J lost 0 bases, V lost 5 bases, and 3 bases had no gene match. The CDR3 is CAWDRGANTGELFF. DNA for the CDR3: TGTGCCTGGGATCGGGGGGCGAACACCGGGGAGCTGTTTTTT.

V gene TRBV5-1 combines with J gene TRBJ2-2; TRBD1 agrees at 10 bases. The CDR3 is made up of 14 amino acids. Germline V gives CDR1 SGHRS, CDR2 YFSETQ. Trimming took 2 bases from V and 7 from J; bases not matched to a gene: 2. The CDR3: CASSFGQGVGELFF. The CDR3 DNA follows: TGCGCCAGCAGCTTTGGACAGGGGGTCGGGGAGCTGTTTTTT.

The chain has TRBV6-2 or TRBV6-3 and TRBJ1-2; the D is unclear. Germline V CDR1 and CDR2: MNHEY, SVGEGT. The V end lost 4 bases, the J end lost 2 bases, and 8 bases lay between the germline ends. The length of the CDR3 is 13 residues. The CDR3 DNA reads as TGTGCCAGCAGTTCCGGGGAAAACTATGGCTACACCTTC. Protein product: CASSSGENYGYTF.

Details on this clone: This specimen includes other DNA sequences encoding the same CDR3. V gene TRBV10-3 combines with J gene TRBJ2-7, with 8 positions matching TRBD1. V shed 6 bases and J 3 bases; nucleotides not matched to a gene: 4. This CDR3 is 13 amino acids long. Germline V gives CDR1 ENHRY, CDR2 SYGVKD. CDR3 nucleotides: TGTGCCATCAGAGGACAGGGAAGCTACGAGCAGTACTTC. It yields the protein CAIRGQGSYEQYF.

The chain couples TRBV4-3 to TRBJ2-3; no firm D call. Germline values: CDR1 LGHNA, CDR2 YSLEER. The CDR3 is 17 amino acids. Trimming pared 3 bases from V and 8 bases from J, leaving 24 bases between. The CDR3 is CASSQVLDSTDGATQYF. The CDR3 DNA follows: TGCGCCAGCAGCCAGGTTCTCGACTCAACCGACGGAGCTACGCAGTATTTT.

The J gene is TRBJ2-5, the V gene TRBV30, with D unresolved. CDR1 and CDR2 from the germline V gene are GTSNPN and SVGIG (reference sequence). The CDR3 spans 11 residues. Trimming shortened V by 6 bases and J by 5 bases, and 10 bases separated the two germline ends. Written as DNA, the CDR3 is TGTGCCTGTCGGTTCGTGGAGACCCAGTACTTC. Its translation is CACRFVETQYF.

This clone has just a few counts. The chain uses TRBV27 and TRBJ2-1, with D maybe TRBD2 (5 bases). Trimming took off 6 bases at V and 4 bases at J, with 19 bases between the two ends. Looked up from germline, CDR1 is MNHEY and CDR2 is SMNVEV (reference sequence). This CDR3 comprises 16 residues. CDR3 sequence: CASSPEDLTSYNEQFF. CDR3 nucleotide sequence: TGTGCCAGCAGCCCCGAGGACTTAACGAGTTACAATGAGCAGTTCTTC.

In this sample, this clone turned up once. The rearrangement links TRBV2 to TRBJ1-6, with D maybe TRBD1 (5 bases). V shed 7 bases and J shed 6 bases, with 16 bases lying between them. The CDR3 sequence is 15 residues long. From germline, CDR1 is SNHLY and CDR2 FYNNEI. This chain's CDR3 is CASTGRGWGNSPLHF. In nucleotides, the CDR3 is TGTGCCAGCACCGGGAGGGGATGGGGTAATTCACCCCTCCACTTT.

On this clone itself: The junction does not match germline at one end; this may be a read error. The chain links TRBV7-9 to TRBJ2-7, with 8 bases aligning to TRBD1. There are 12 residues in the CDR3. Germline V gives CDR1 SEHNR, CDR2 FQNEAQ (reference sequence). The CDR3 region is CASSLADRARHF. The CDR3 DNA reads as TGTGCCAGCAGCTTAGCGGACAGGGCCAGGCACTTC.

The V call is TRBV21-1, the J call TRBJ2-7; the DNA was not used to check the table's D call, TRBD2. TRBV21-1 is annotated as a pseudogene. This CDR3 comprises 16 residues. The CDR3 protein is CASSTDYETDIYEQYF. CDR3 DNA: TGTGCCAGCAGCACAGACTACGAAACGGATATCTACGAGCAGTACTTC.

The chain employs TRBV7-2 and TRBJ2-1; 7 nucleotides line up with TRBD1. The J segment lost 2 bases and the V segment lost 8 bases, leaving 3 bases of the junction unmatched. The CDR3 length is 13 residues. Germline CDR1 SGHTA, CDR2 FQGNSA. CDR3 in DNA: TGTGCCAGCCGTGACAGGGCCTACAATGAGCAGTTCTTC. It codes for CASRDRAYNEQFF.